This entry lists 14 T cell receptor beta chains sequenced from one sample in a study of cytomegalovirus exposure and HLA in healthy donors. The PCR contained 60 Vbeta and 13 Jbeta primers. Sequenced by immunoSEQ multiplex PCR; TCRdb stores in-frame clones only, minus some. This sample has about 160,000 clones, with roughly 80% found just once. Material for sequencing was PBMCs. The receptors here all came from a man in his fifties or sixties in good health and CMV-seropositive.

The rearrangement joins TRBV30 to TRBJ2-3; D gene uncertain. The germline V and J ends were trimmed by 4 bases and 6 bases, with 8 bases remaining between them. The CDR3 is made up of 11 amino acids. From germline, CDR1 is GTSNPN and CDR2 SVGIG (reference sequence). DNA for the CDR3: TGTGCCTGGACCGTACAGGATACGCAGTATTTT. Amino acid sequence: CAWTVQDTQYF.

The chain uses TRBV19 and TRBJ1-1; D is possibly TRBD1 (6 bases). The V end lost 5 bases, the J end lost 1 base, and 11 bases lay between the germline ends. Germline V gene lookup returns CDR1 LNHDA and CDR2 SQIVND (reference sequence). CDR3 length equals 14 residues. CDR3 protein: CASSQGNWNTEAFF. The DNA for the CDR3 is TGTGCCAGTAGTCAGGGGAATTGGAACACTGAAGCTTTCTTT.

The chain couples TRBV11-1 to TRBJ2-5; 10 bases map to TRBD2. V trimming: 1 base; J trimming: 5 bases; junction bases outside the gene matches: 7. Germline assignment: CDR1 SGHAT and CDR2 FQDESV (reference sequence). The CDR3 totals 16 residues. The CDR3 sequence is CASSLGSGGARETQYF. CDR3 DNA sequence: TGTGCCAGCAGCTTAGGAAGCGGGGGGGCCCGGGAGACCCAGTACTTC.

J is TRBJ2-1 and V is TRBV5-1; 9 nucleotides line up with TRBD2. After removal of 4 bases from V and 2 bases from J, the junction contained 4 bases not matched to a gene. The germline V gene encodes CDR1 SGHRS and CDR2 YFSETQ. This CDR3 has 15 amino acids. The CDR3 bases are TGCGCCAGCAGCGGAAGCGGGAGGACCTACAATGAGCAGTTCTTC. Amino acid sequence: CASSGSGRTYNEQFF. The complete variable domain, with remaining parts taken from reference TRBV5-1 and TRBJ2-1, reads KAGVTQTPRYLIKTRGQQVTLSCSPISGHRSVSWYQQTPGQGLQFLFEYFSETQRNKGNFPGRFSGRQFSNSRSEMNVSTLELGDSALYLCASSGSGRTYNEQFFGPGTRLTVL.

The chain employs TRBV21-1 and TRBJ1-5; TRBD1, as called in the table, went unchecked against the DNA. TRBV21-1 is reported as a pseudogene. This CDR3 is 21 amino acids long. The CDR3 is CASTRGQGANNCPYSDQPQHF. In DNA, the CDR3 is TGTGCCAGCACGCGGGGACAGGGGGCGAACAACTGTCCATATTCGGATCAGCCCCAGCATTTT.

The rearrangement uses TRBV5-1 and TRBJ1-3; maybe TRBD1 (6 bases). CDR1 and CDR2 (germline): SGHRS, YFSETQ. CDR3 length: 16 residues. The V and J ends lost 4 bases and 0 bases respectively, with 14 bases between them. The CDR3 here is CASSQGTVDSGNTIYF. The CDR3 DNA is TGCGCCAGCAGCCAGGGGACGGTGGACTCTGGAAACACCATATATTTT.

This clone has a handful of counts. The chain is built from TRBV19 and TRBJ1-3; D is unresolved. Per germline, CDR1 LNHDA and CDR2 SQIVND (reference sequence). V lost 7 bases and J 0 bases, leaving 13 bases between the germline ends. The CDR3 is 15 amino acids. CDR3 amino acids: CASMRDLLSGNTIYF. CDR3 DNA sequence: TGTGCCAGTATGCGGGATCTCCTCTCTGGAAACACCATATATTTT.

As to this clone: The junction shows a germline mismatch at one end, possibly a read error. This chain links TRBV6-5 with TRBJ2-7; 10 bases line up with TRBD2. Germline V gives CDR1 MNHEY, CDR2 SVGAGI. The CDR3 consists of 16 residues. In DNA form, the CDR3 reads TGTGCCAGCAGTTACTCTCGGGCTAGCGGGAGTTACGGGCAGTACTTC. Translating it yields CASSYSRASGSYGQYF.

The chain couples TRBV6-6 to TRBJ2-1, with 8 bases aligning to TRBD1. The length of the CDR3 is 15 residues. The junction had 9 bases not matched to a gene; V was cut back by 6 bases and J by 5 bases. CDR1 is MNHNY and CDR2 is SVGAGI in the germline V gene (reference sequence). The CDR3 nucleotides read TGTGCCAGCAGCCACCGGGACAGGAGGGACAATGAGCAGTTCTTC. Its protein product is CASSHRDRRDNEQFF.

The chain carries TRBV5-1 and TRBJ2-1, with a tentative D call TRBD2 (6 bases). Trimming took 0 bases from V and 14 from J, leaving 12 bases between them. The CDR3 consists of 12 residues. Germline assignment: CDR1 SGHRS and CDR2 YFSETQ. The CDR3 DNA reads as TGCGCCAGCAGCTTGGGGGCAGGGAGGAAGTTCTTC. Encoded protein: CASSLGAGRKFF.

This chain connects TRBV19 to TRBJ2-2; D is possibly TRBD1 (6 bases). The CDR3 is 17 amino acids. Trimming took 2 bases from V and 1 from J, leaving 14 bases between them. Germline-derived CDR1 and CDR2 are LNHDA and SQIVND (reference sequence). CDR3 in DNA: TGTGCCAGTAGTATATTGGGGGCAGGGATGAACACCGGGGAGCTGTTTTTT. Encoded protein: CASSILGAGMNTGELFF. The variable domain in full, completed from reference TRBV19 and TRBJ2-2, reads DGGITQSPKYLFRKEGQNVTLSCEQNLNHDAMYWYRQDPGQGLRLIYYSQIVNDFQKGDIAEGYSVSREKKESFPLTVTSAQKNPTAFYLCASSILGAGMNTGELFFGEGSRLTVL.

The chain uses TRBV28 and TRBJ1-2; D is perhaps TRBD1 (6 bases). Germline CDR1 MDHEN, CDR2 SYDVKM. The V end lost 6 bases, the J end lost 7 bases, and 21 bases lay between the germline ends. This CDR3 has 15 amino acids. In DNA, the CDR3 is TGTGCCAGCAGAACCTCGGGCAGGGGATGGGGTGGCTACACCTTC. Its protein is CASRTSGRGWGGYTF.

The CDR3 spells CASSLTGYALQETQYF. In DNA form, the CDR3 reads TGTGCCAGCAGCTTGACAGGCTATGCCCTCCAAGAGACCCAGTACTTC. V gene TRBV5-8 combines with J gene TRBJ2-5; D possibly corresponds to TRBD1 (5 bases). This CDR3 region has 16 residues. Germline loops: CDR1 SGHTS, CDR2 YDEGEE. The ends were cut back, 1 base at V and 1 base at J, with 14 bases in the middle.

The chain carries TRBV5-6 and TRBJ2-1, with 7 bases matching TRBD1. Germline V lookup: CDR1 SGHDT, CDR2 YYEEEE. Trimming took 0 bases from V and 6 from J; bases not matched to a gene: 0. This CDR3 spans 13 amino acids. The CDR3: CASSLGQGNEQFF. In nucleotides, the CDR3 is TGTGCCAGCAGCTTGGGACAGGGCAATGAGCAGTTCTTC. Based on the CDR3 plus reference TRBV5-6 and TRBJ2-1, the full variable domain is DAGVTQSPTHLIKTRGQQVTLRCSPKSGHDTVSWYQQALGQGPQFIFQYYEEEERQRGNFPDRFSGHQFPNYSSELNVNALLLGDSALYLCASSLGQGNEQFFGPGTRLTVL.